The clone carrying this TCR beta chain was found once. Antigen unknown. The data stem from a study of cytomegalovirus exposure and HLA in healthy donors. Study summary: The 120 or so validation repertoires used a platform that matched the one used for the 550 to 800 first-cohort repertoires, as a later analysis reported. General study findings and limits: Later, an analysis found that TCR clusters from the first cohort tended to co-occur in the roughly 120 validation repertoires. Researchers counted 164 TCR beta chains as cytomegalovirus-associated.

The CDR3 loop spans 15 amino acids. The germline gives CDR1 SQVTM, CDR2 ANQGSEA. Trimming at V came to 7 bases and at J to 5 bases, leaving 16 bases not matched to a gene. The donors were members of the roughly 130-subject validation cohort (separate from the approximately 730-subject first cohort). Assay: immunoSEQ multiplex PCR; the TCRdb copy retains only in-frame clones and omits some. The sample shows 95,000 to 150,000 clones, approximately 89% of them seen only once. The source is a woman aged 18-29 years in good health and CMV-seronegative. Sequencing used PBMCs. The J gene is TRBJ2-5, the V gene TRBV29-1; 7 bases are shared with TRBD1. As DNA, the CDR3 is TGCAGCGCCGCGCTCTCCGACAGGGTAGGCGAGACCCAGTACTTC. Translation: CSAALSDRVGETQYF.